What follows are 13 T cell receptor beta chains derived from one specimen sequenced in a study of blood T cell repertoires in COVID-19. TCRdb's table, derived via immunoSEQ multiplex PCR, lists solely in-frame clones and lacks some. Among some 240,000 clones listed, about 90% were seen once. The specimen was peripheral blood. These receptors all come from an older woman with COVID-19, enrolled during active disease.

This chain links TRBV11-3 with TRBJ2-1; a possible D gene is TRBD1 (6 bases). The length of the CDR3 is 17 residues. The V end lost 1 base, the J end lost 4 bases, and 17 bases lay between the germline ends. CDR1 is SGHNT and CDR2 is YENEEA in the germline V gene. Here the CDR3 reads CASSLGGRQGSYNEQFF. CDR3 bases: TGTGCCAGCAGCTTAGGGGGCCGCCAGGGGAGTTACAATGAGCAGTTCTTC.

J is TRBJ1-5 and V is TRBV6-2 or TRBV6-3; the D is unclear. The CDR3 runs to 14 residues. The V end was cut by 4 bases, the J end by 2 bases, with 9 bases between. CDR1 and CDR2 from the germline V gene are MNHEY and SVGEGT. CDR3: CASSFGSGNQPQHF. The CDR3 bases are TGTGCCAGCAGTTTTGGTTCGGGCAATCAGCCCCAGCATTTT.

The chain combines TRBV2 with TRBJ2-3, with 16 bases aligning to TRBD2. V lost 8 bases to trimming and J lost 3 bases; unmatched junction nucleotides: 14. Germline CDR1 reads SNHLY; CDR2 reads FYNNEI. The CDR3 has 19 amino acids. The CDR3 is CASSHPPGLAGGLTDTQYF. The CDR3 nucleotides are TGTGCCAGCTCCCACCCCCCGGGACTAGCGGGGGGGCTTACAGATACGCAGTATTTT.

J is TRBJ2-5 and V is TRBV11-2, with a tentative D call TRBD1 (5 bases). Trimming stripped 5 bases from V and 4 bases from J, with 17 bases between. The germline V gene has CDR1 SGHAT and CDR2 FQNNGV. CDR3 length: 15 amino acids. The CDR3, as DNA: TGTGCCAGCAGCAGGACCCAGGGCGGTAGAGAGACCCAGTACTTC. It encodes CASSRTQGGRETQYF.

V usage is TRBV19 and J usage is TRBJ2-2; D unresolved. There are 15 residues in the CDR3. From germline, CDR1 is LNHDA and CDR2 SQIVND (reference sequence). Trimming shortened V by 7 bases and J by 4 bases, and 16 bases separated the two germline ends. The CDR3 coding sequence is TGTGCCAGTATCGGAACGCAGGATGCCACCGGGGAGCTGTTTTTT. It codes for CASIGTQDATGELFF.

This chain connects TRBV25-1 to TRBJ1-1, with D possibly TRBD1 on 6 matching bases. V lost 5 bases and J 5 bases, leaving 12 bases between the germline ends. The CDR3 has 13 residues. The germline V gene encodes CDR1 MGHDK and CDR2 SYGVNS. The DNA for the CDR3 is TGTGCCAGCAGTTCGGGGGGCTGGACTGAAGCTTTCTTT. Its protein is CASSSGGWTEAFF.

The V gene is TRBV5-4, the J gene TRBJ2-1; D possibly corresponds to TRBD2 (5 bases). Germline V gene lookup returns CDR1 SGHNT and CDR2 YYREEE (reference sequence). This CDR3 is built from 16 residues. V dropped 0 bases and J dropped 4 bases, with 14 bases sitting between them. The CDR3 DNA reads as TGTGCCAGCAGCTTGGGTACCGGTCGGGGTTACAATGAGCAGTTCTTC. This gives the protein CASSLGTGRGYNEQFF. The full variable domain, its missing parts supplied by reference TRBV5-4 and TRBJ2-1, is ETGVTQSPTHLIKTRGQQVTLRCSSQSGHNTVSWYQQALGQGPQFIFQYYREEENGRGNFPPRFSGLQFPNYSSELNVNALELDDSALYLCASSLGTGRGYNEQFFGPGTRLTVL.

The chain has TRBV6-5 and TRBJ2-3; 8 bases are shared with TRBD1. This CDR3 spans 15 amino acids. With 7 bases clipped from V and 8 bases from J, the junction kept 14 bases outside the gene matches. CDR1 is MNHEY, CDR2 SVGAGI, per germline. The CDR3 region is CASTGQVSSRGTQYF. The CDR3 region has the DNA TGTGCCAGCACGGGACAGGTCTCTAGCCGGGGTACGCAGTATTTT.

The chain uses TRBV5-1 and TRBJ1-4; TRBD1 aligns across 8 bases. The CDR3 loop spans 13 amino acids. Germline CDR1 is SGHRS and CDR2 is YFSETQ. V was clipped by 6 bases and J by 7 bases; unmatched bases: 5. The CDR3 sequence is CASTRGLGEKLFF. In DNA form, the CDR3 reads TGCGCCAGCACCAGGGGGCTTGGTGAAAAACTGTTTTTT.

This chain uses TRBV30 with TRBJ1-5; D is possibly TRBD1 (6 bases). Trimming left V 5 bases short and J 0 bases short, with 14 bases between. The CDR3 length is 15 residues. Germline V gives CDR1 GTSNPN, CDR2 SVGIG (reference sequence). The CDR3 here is CAWSTGSHSNQPQHF. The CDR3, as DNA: TGTGCCTGGTCTACAGGGTCCCATAGCAATCAGCCCCAGCATTTT.

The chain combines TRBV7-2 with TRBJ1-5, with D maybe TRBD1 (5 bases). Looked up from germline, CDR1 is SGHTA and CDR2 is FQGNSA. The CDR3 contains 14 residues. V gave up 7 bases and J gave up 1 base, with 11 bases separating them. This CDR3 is CASTPGGSNQPQHF. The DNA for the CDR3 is TGTGCCAGCACCCCTGGGGGGAGCAATCAGCCCCAGCATTTT. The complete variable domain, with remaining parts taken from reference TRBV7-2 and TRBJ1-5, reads GAGVSQSPSNKVTEKGKDVELRCDPISGHTALYWYRQSLGQGLEFLIYFQGNSAPDKSGLPSDRFSAERTGGSVSTLTIQRTQQEDSAVYLCASTPGGSNQPQHFGDGTRLSIL.

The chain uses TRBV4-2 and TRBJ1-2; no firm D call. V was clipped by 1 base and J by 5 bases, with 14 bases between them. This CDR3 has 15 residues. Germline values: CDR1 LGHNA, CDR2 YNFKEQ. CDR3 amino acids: CASSQASRLEYGYTF. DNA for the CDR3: TGTGCCAGCAGCCAAGCGTCTCGACTCGAGTATGGCTACACCTTC.

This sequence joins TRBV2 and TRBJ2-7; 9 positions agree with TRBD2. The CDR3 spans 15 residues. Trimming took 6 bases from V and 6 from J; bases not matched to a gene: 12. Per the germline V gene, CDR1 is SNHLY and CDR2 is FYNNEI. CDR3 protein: CASSGPAGGLGEQYF. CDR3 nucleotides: TGTGCCAGCAGCGGACCGGCGGGGGGGCTTGGCGAGCAGTACTTC.